The next 23 T cell receptor beta chains were all read from a single sample in a study of shared clonotypes between healthy human individuals. TCRdb keeps only in-frame clones here, not all; method: immunoSEQ multiplex PCR. The sample has about 480,000 clones, about three quarters seen once. The sequencing input was PBMCs. These TCRs come from a woman in her thirties or forties in good health. Some clones in this sample may be carry-over from other donors' samples.

The chain is built from TRBV27 and TRBJ1-1; D gene unclear. The CDR3 is made up of 15 amino acids. V was pared by 4 bases and J by 3 bases, with 15 bases between. Germline CDR1 reads MNHEY; CDR2 reads SMNVEV (reference sequence). This CDR3 reads CASSYSPGVYTEAFF. The DNA of the CDR3 is TGTGCCAGCAGTTACTCTCCTGGGGTTTACACTGAAGCTTTCTTT.

The chain links TRBV6-5 to TRBJ2-7, with 9 bases that match TRBD1. Per the germline V gene, CDR1 is MNHEY and CDR2 is SVGAGI. The CDR3 runs 15 residues. V lost 6 bases, J lost 0 bases, and 6 bases stayed unmatched. In nucleotides, the CDR3 is TGTGCCAGCAGACCGACAGGGGGTTACTCCTACGAGCAGTACTTC. Its translation: CASRPTGGYSYEQYF.

The rearrangement links TRBV5-1 to TRBJ2-5; 8 nucleotides match TRBD1. The V segment lost 1 base and the J segment 4 bases; nucleotides outside the gene matches: 6. The germline gives CDR1 SGHRS, CDR2 YFSETQ. The CDR3 runs to 15 residues. CDR3 sequence (DNA): TGCGCCAGCAGCTTGTCCCAGGGGGCATTAGAGACCCAGTACTTC. Amino acids: CASSLSQGALETQYF.

The CDR3 DNA reads TGTGCCAGCAACTACAGGGATTTTAACACTGAAGCTTTCTTT. Translated, it gives CASNYRDFNTEAFF. The chain combines TRBV2 with TRBJ1-1; tentatively, D is TRBD1 (6 bases). The CDR3 contains 14 residues. Trimming stripped 7 bases from V and 2 bases from J, with 14 bases between. CDR1 and CDR2 from the germline V gene are SNHLY and FYNNEI.

The genes are TRBV15 and TRBJ2-5; tentatively, D is TRBD1 or TRBD2 (5 bases each). The CDR3 is 16 residues long. V lost 0 bases and J 1 base, leaving 12 bases between the germline ends. CDR1 and CDR2 (germline): LNHNV, YYDKDF (reference sequence). CDR3 nucleotides: TGTGCCACCAGCAGAGATTCCCCCGGGACCCAAGAGACCCAGTACTTC. Encoded protein: CATSRDSPGTQETQYF.

This clone has a single count. The V gene is TRBV7-3, the J gene TRBJ1-3, with D perhaps TRBD1 (5 bases). The germline V gene encodes CDR1 SGHTA and CDR2 FQGTGA. Trimming removed 5 bases from V and 10 bases from J, with 27 bases in between. The CDR3 sequence is 17 residues long. CDR3 sequence reads: CASSPIPPGKVFGTIYF. The CDR3 DNA is TGTGCCAGCAGCCCCATTCCCCCAGGGAAGGTATTTGGGACCATATATTTT.

This clone was picked up one time. This rearrangement joins TRBV15 to TRBJ2-7, with TRBD1 matching 9 bases. V shed 4 bases, J shed 7 bases, and the junction held 14 bases outside the gene matches. The CDR3 has 16 residues. Germline assignment: CDR1 LNHNV and CDR2 YYDKDF (reference sequence). CDR3 DNA: TGTGCCACCAGCAAGAGCGTGGGACAGGGAACTGGAGAGCAGTACTTC. Protein: CATSKSVGQGTGEQYF.

V is TRBV19 and J is TRBJ2-2; TRBD1 aligns across 8 bases. V lost 5 bases, J lost 0 bases, and 5 bases stayed unmatched. This CDR3 is built from 16 residues. Germline V gives CDR1 LNHDA, CDR2 SQIVND (reference sequence). This CDR3 reads CASSSQTGANTGELFF. The CDR3 coding sequence is TGTGCCAGTAGTTCCCAGACAGGGGCGAACACCGGGGAGCTGTTTTTT.

This clone was picked up one time. The chain carries TRBV6-4 and TRBJ2-5, with D possibly being TRBD2 (5 bases). The CDR3 extends over 17 amino acids. V lost 3 bases and J lost 3, with 20 bases in between. Germline lookup yields CDR1 MRHNA and CDR2 SNTAGT. The CDR3 here is CASSDRATRTYKETQYF. The DNA of the CDR3 is TGTGCCAGCAGTGATCGGGCAACTAGAACCTACAAAGAGACCCAGTACTTC.

This clone was seen once. This sequence joins TRBV28 and TRBJ1-4; the match to TRBD1 covers 8 bases. With 5 bases clipped from V and 8 bases from J, the junction kept 10 bases outside the gene matches. This CDR3 region has 15 residues. Per germline, CDR1 MDHEN and CDR2 SYDVKM. The CDR3 nucleotides are TGTGCCAGCAGTCCTAACGCGGACAGGGCAGAAAAACTGTTTTTT. This sequence encodes CASSPNADRAEKLFF. Combining the CDR3 with reference TRBV28 and TRBJ1-4 gives the whole variable domain DVKVTQSSRYLVKRTGEKVFLECVQDMDHENMFWYRQDPGLGLRLIYFSYDVKMKEKGDIPEGYSVSREKKERFSLILESASTNQTSMYLCASSPNADRAEKLFFGSGTQLSVL.

This clone was found a few times. J is TRBJ2-7 and V is TRBV5-5, with TRBD2 identical over 8 bases. Germline V gene lookup returns CDR1 SGHKS and CDR2 YYEKEE (reference sequence). The junction had 3 bases not matched to a gene; V was cut back by 1 base and J by 3 bases. The CDR3 is 14 amino acids. The CDR3 loop is CASSLTSGVYEQYF. CDR3 bases: TGTGCCAGCAGCTTGACTAGCGGAGTCTACGAGCAGTACTTC. Combining the CDR3 with reference TRBV5-5 and TRBJ2-7 gives the whole variable domain DAGVTQSPTHLIKTRGQQVTLRCSPISGHKSVSWYQQVLGQGPQFIFQYYEKEERGRGNFPDRFSARQFPNYSSELNVNALLLGDSALYLCASSLTSGVYEQYFGPGTRLTVT.

The V gene is TRBV7-2, the J gene TRBJ1-5; D unresolved. With 1 base removed from V and 5 bases from J, the gap between germline ends came to 6 bases. The CDR3 is 13 residues long. Per germline, CDR1 SGHTA and CDR2 FQGNSA. The CDR3: CASSLGWDQPQHF. The CDR3 region has the DNA TGTGCCAGCAGCTTAGGTTGGGATCAGCCCCAGCATTTT.

This chain connects TRBV7-9 to TRBJ2-1, with D perhaps TRBD2 (6 bases). CDR3 size: 15 residues. V shed 2 bases and J shed 7 bases, with 15 bases lying between them. Germline lookup yields CDR1 SEHNR and CDR2 FQNEAQ (reference sequence). CDR3 DNA sequence: TGTGCCAGCAGCTTATGGTTGCGGGGTATGAATGAGCAGTTCTTC. Protein product: CASSLWLRGMNEQFF.

On this clone itself: One end of the junction is discordant with germline, which a read error may explain. This chain joins TRBV7-7 and TRBJ2-5, with TRBD1 matching 8 bases. The length of the CDR3 is 14 residues. Germline CDR1 and CDR2: SSHAT and FNYEAQ (reference sequence). This CDR3 is CASSPTGGKETQYF. The CDR3 nucleotides read TGTGCTAGCAGCCCAACAGGGGGAAAAGAGACCCAGTACTTC.

This clone was counted at least ten times. The V and J genes are TRBV25-1 and TRBJ1-4, with a weak D call TRBD1 (5 bases). Germline V gene data show CDR1 as MGHDK and CDR2 as SYGVNS. Trimming removed 6 bases from V and 3 bases from J, with 8 bases in between. The CDR3 consists of 13 residues. The CDR3 sequence is CASRGTPNEKLFF. CDR3 nucleotide sequence: TGTGCCAGCAGAGGGACTCCTAATGAAAAACTGTTTTTT.

The chain employs TRBV7-9 and TRBJ1-2; D is undetermined. The CDR3 has 13 amino acids. Per the germline V gene, CDR1 is SEHNR and CDR2 is FQNEAQ (reference sequence). Trimming shortened V by 5 bases and J by 2 bases, and 9 bases separated the two germline ends. The DNA for the CDR3 is TGTGCCAGCAGCGCCCAGGCAAACTATGGCTACACCTTC. Protein sequence: CASSAQANYGYTF.

The rearrangement uses TRBV18 and TRBJ2-2; TRBD1 agrees at 10 bases. This CDR3 is 15 amino acids long. The V gene end was trimmed by 6 bases and the J gene end by 6 bases; junction bases not matched to a gene: 7. Per the germline V gene, CDR1 is KGHSH and CDR2 is LQKENI. Here the CDR3 DNA reads TGTGCCAGCTCCCCGGACAGGGGGTTGGCCGGGGAGCTGTTTTTT. Its translation: CASSPDRGLAGELFF.

J is TRBJ2-5 and V is TRBV29-1; no firm D call. The J call may be wrong; the DNA end is better matched by TRBJ2-7. The CDR3 extends over 12 amino acids. The germline V gene has CDR1 SQVTM and CDR2 ANQGSEA. The CDR3 coding sequence is TGCAGCGCCGCCGGGCCGTCCTACGAGCAGTACTTC. Protein product: CSAAGPSYEQYF.

This clone was counted many times. This chain joins TRBV2 and TRBJ2-7; D is unresolved. The V gene's germline CDR1 is SNHLY and CDR2 FYNNEI. Trimming stripped 7 bases from V and 2 bases from J, with 12 bases between. This CDR3 region has 13 residues. The CDR3 DNA sequence: TGTGCCAGCACTCGTCAGATAGCCTACGAGCAGTACTTC. It is translated as CASTRQIAYEQYF.

This chain connects TRBV18 to TRBJ2-2; no clear D. V was cut by 2 bases and J by 0 bases, with 7 bases left in between. CDR1 is KGHSH, CDR2 LQKENI, per germline. This CDR3 is 15 amino acids long. The CDR3 DNA follows: TGTGCCAGCTCACCAGCGACTTCGAACACCGGGGAGCTGTTTTTT. Protein sequence: CASSPATSNTGELFF. The full variable domain, completed using reference TRBV18 and TRBJ2-2, is NAGVMQNPRHLVRRRGQEARLRCSPMKGHSHVYWYRQLPEEGLKFMVYLQKENIIDESGMPKERFSAEFPKEGPSILRIQQVVRGDSAAYFCASSPATSNTGELFFGEGSRLTVL.

The J gene is TRBJ2-1, the V gene TRBV28, with TRBD2 matching 7 bases. This CDR3 comprises 15 residues. Germline V gene sequence: CDR1 MDHEN, CDR2 SYDVKM. V lost 6 bases, J lost 5 bases, and 10 bases stayed unmatched. CDR3 loop: CASRPAGTRHNEQFF. The CDR3 region has the DNA TGTGCCAGCAGACCAGCGGGGACCCGACACAATGAGCAGTTCTTC. Drawing the rest from reference TRBV28 and TRBJ2-1, the complete variable domain is DVKVTQSSRYLVKRTGEKVFLECVQDMDHENMFWYRQDPGLGLRLIYFSYDVKMKEKGDIPEGYSVSREKKERFSLILESASTNQTSMYLCASRPAGTRHNEQFFGPGTRLTVL.

This clone was seen ten or more times. J is TRBJ2-5 and V is TRBV28; D is possibly TRBD1 or TRBD2 (5 bases each). This CDR3 is 16 amino acids long. Germline values: CDR1 MDHEN, CDR2 SYDVKM. Deletions cut 5 bases from V and 5 bases from J, with 21 bases between. The CDR3 bases are TGTGCCAGCAGTCCCCGGACAATCGGTGAGGGGGAGACCCAGTACTTC. Amino acids: CASSPRTIGEGETQYF.

The gene calls are TRBV10-1 and TRBJ2-3, with TRBD2 identical over 11 bases. The CDR3 has 16 amino acids. V trimming: 2 bases; J trimming: 6 bases; junction bases outside the gene matches: 7. Per germline, CDR1 WNHNN and CDR2 SYGVQD (reference sequence). Here the CDR3 reads CASSEALAGVRDTQYF. The CDR3 DNA reads TGCGCCAGCAGTGAGGCACTAGCGGGAGTTCGGGATACGCAGTATTTT.